The 6 T cell receptor beta chains below come from one sample, sequenced in a study of T cell repertoires in ileal Crohn's disease. The repertoire was sequenced with immunoSEQ multiplex PCR; TCRdb's copy has only in-frame clones and lacks some. The table has some 2,000 clones, roughly 74% seen once. Before sorting, lamina propria lymphocytes were separated from surgical specimens by density gradient. The sequencing sample was made of CD8+ T cells from ileum. The source of these receptors is an adult with Crohn's disease. Some clones in this sample may be carry-over from other donors' samples.

V usage is TRBV4-2 and J usage is TRBJ2-7, with TRBD2 matching 7 bases. Germline values: CDR1 LGHNA, CDR2 YNFKEQ. V dropped 1 base and J dropped 2; count of bases not matched to a gene: 5. The CDR3 covers 15 residues. The CDR3 here is CASSQGMSGTYEQYF. The CDR3 nucleotides are TGTGCCAGCAGCCAAGGAATGAGCGGGACCTACGAGCAGTACTTC.

The chain has TRBV29-1 and TRBJ2-7, with D uncertain. The V gene lost 0 bases and the J gene lost 1 base, with 10 bases spanning the gap. Germline assignment: CDR1 SQVTM and CDR2 ANQGSEA. This CDR3 spans 14 amino acids. The CDR3 DNA reads TGCAGCGTTGAAGAAGGTAGCTCTTCCTACGAGCAGTACTTC. Its translation is CSVEEGSSSYEQYF.

This clone was seen more than once but under ten times. The DNA for the CDR3 is TGTGCCAGCCGGGATCGCGGGACTTTCTCCTACGAGCAGTACTTC. It encodes CASRDRGTFSYEQYF. V and J are TRBV11-2 and TRBJ2-7, with D perhaps TRBD2 (6 bases). Per the germline V gene, CDR1 is SGHAT and CDR2 is FQNNGV. V was shortened by 8 bases and J by 0 bases, with 17 bases between the two germline ends. The CDR3 length is 15 residues.

This chain uses TRBV14 with TRBJ1-1; 9 nucleotides match TRBD1. CDR1 is SGHDN, CDR2 FVKESK, per germline. Trimming cost V 1 base and J 7 bases; bases outside gene matches: 1. This CDR3 has 13 residues. In DNA form, the CDR3 reads TGTGCCAGCAGCCAAGGACAGGGGGTTGAAGCTTTCTTT. As protein: CASSQGQGVEAFF.

In DNA, the CDR3 is TGCGCCAGCAGCTTGCGACAGGGGAGTCGGGTCGAGCAGTACTTC. As protein: CASSLRQGSRVEQYF. The V and J genes are TRBV4-1 and TRBJ2-7, with 8 bases identical to TRBD1. Germline-derived CDR1 and CDR2 are MGHRA and YSYEKL. V lost 5 bases and J lost 6; bases outside the gene matches: 12. The CDR3 runs to 15 residues.

The CDR3 region has the DNA TGCGCCAGCAGCCAAACAGACAGCTCCTACGAGCAGTACTTC. Its protein is CASSQTDSSYEQYF. V and J are TRBV4-1 and TRBJ2-7; perhaps TRBD1 as D (5 bases). This CDR3 contains 14 residues. Germline V gene sequence: CDR1 MGHRA, CDR2 YSYEKL. Trimming removed 2 bases from V and 0 bases from J, with 8 bases in between.